The T cell receptor beta chain described here comes from a study of cytomegalovirus exposure and HLA in healthy donors. Study background: From HLA-typed donors, an early data release held 70 million to 95 million unique TCRs. Findings and caveats of the study: Researchers reported in a later analysis that common viral pathogens appeared linked to several top clusters. Within a later analysis, the majority of CMV-associated TCR beta chains appeared HLA-restricted.

CDR1 and CDR2 from the germline V gene are SGHTA and FQGNSA. V gave up 5 bases and J gave up 1 base; unmatched junction bases: 9. The CDR3 runs 17 residues. With 60 Vbeta and 13 Jbeta primers, the PCR was carried out. Measured with immunoSEQ multiplex PCR; TCRdb has only the in-frame clones, and not every one. The table lists 90,000 to 110,000 clones, around 15% of them singletons. On this clone: Its antigen is as yet unknown.

The V and J genes are TRBV7-2 and TRBJ1-5, with 9 bases fitting TRBD1. The sample was PBMCs. The source is a female donor in good health and CMV-seronegative. CDR3 loop: CASSKTGTGYSNQPQHF. The CDR3 nucleotides read TGTGCCAGCAGCAAAACCGGGACAGGGTACAGCAATCAGCCCCAGCATTTT.